This T cell receptor (beta chain) derives from a study of tumor and adjacent non-tumor tissue in lung cancer. Notes on the study in general: Tumor tissue had significantly higher TCR diversity than normal lung. In normal lung, the top 100 clones were significantly more dominant than in tumor.

Of note for this clonotype: Antigen specificity is unknown. Relative to the germline gene, one junction end is altered; a read error may explain this.

RNA was extracted from bulk tissue without any cell sorting. This non-tumor lung sample came from over 3 cm beyond the tumor edge. TCRbeta libraries were built with three rounds of nested PCR, modified from ARM-PCR. From the multiplex PCR reads, TCRdb called clonotypes with MiXCR, one entry per CDR3 protein. This table has over 80,000 distinct CDR3 sequences, 75% to 85% appearing once. What was sequenced was distant non-tumor lung tissue. This TCR was recovered from a man aged 55 to 70 with small cell lung cancer.

The CDR3 DNA reads as TGTGCCAGCAGCTCCTCGACTAGCATAGATATGCAGTATTTT. Translated: CASSSSTSIDMQYF. The chain recombines TRBV13 with TRBJ2-3; 7 bases align to TRBD2. CDR1 and CDR2 from the germline V gene are PRHDT and FYEKMQ (reference sequence). This CDR3 region has 14 residues. Supplemented by reference TRBV13 and TRBJ2-3, the full variable domain reads AAGVIQSPRHLIKEKRETATLKCYPIPRHDTVYWYQQGPGQDPQFLISFYEKMQSDKGSIPDRFSAQQFSDYHSELNMSSLELGDSALYFCASSSSTSIDMQYFGPGTRLTVL.